The following is a TCR beta chain sequence with its context. The antigen this receptor binds is unknown. No base quality values were provided; no much bigger clone lies one nucleotide off. The library was obtained by RT-PCR. Sequencing relied on an Illumina HiSeq 2500. TCRdb's own reprocessing of the public reads used fastp at Q25 and MiXCR and kept productive beta chains. Every entry covers one CDR3 protein and lists the most common genes and DNA from its rows. Recorded for this sample are just under 550,000 distinct CDR3 sequences; around a quarter of them occurred a single time. The top ten clones comprise 2.8% of the sample. This record belongs to a study of response to subunit inactivated influenza vaccine listed by TCRdb under 2018. For the study in its entirety: The study used deep quantitative T cell receptor repertoire profiling to track responses to a trivalent subunit inactivated influenza vaccine.

Overall study outcomes, separate from this receptor: The authors proposed that each seasonal influenza vaccination may bring in only a limited number of new T cells.

CDR1 DFQATT and CDR2 SNEGSKA were looked up in the germline V gene (reference sequence). The CDR3 holds 15 amino acids from the cysteine to the phenylalanine. Only the CDR3 region is kept as DNA, spanning 45 bases read in frame from base 1. Trimmed from V: 0 bases; trimmed from J: 3 bases; junction bases lacking a gene match: 6. A further study also used this sample, focusing on T cells expressing NK-cell markers. Per the second study: The TCR beta cDNA libraries were made using 5'RACE template switching, a step that added both a universal primer site and unique molecular identifiers. Three sorted T-cell subsets (CD3+CD56+NKG2C+, CD3+CD56+NKG2C- and CD3+CD56-NKG2C+) from seven to nine donors had their TCR beta-chain repertoires profiled. Among the eight sequenced donors, only one was HCMV-seronegative, while the other seven were HCMV-seropositive. In several experiments an anti-gammadeltaTCR antibody was added to restrict sorting to alphabetaTCR-expressing T cells. For 5 or 6 donors, the dominant CD3+CD56+NKG2C+ clonotypes were among the top 10 CD8+ clonotypes and accounted for 1.0-7.0% of CD8+ T cells. Those dominant clonotypes were again the most abundant among CD3+CD56-NKG2C+ cells in four donors, at roughly 28.3-65%. Whether the expanded NKG2C-expressing T cell clones were specific for HCMV antigens remained unclear. All eight donors whose samples were sequenced were randomly selected healthy volunteers, three of them men and five women. A commercial ELISA kit detecting HCMV-specific IgG in serum was used to determine HCMV serostatus. Peripheral blood mononuclear cells were isolated from blood by Ficoll density gradient centrifugation. Magnetic immunoseparation with Miltenyi isolation kits was used to isolate CD4+ and CD8+ T cells from PBMC. Synthesis of cDNA was primed from the TCR beta constant segment and was followed by two consecutive PCR amplification steps. Illumina HiSeq 2000/2500, MiSeq or NextSeq was used to sequence libraries as 2 x 150 bp reads. Reads were demultiplexed and grouped by UMI with MIGEC, and clonotypes were assembled and quantified with MiTCR. To exclude erroneous sequences, only TCR cDNA sequences supported by at least two reads were retained. The tcR package was used for downstream repertoire analysis, with clonotypes matched between fractions based on CDR3 nucleotide sequence plus V segment. VDJmatch was used to annotate antigen specificity against VDJdb, with one amino acid substitution in CDR3 permitted.

The TCR comes from a man aged 45-60 years who received an inactivated influenza vaccine. Donor details come from another sample of the same person, matched by shared clones. The sequenced sample was CD4+ T cells sorted from PBMCs, obtained roughly 12 days after vaccination. Recombination linked TRBV20-1 to TRBJ2-3, with 7 bases aligning to TRBD2. The base sequence is TGCAGTGCTAGAGATTGGGGGGGAGGAACAGATACGCAGTATTTT. It specifies CSARDWGGGTDTQYF.